These T cell receptor beta chains were read from a single sample in a study of early T cells in non-severe SARS-CoV-2 infection. TCRdb passed the 5' RACE reads through MiXCR, listing each CDR3 protein once. The data contain about 77,000 distinct CDR3 sequences, over 9% of them singletons. The sample taken for sequencing was whole blood. All receptors derive from an adult who was a healthcare worker with PCR-confirmed SARS-CoV-2 infection or an uninfected control (not recorded which). Both conserved end residues are trimmed from each CDR3. A D gene is named only where the DNA matches it firmly. Clone size is shown for a subset of rows, as once, few, many or a class of expanded clone.

d_call	v_call	j_call	cdr3_length	clone_size	cdr3_aa
.	TRBV4-1	TRBJ2-7	12	few	ASSLGDGAYEQY
.	TRBV11-2	TRBJ2-7	12	many	ASRDAPGPYEQY
.	TRBV3-1	TRBJ2-2	14	many	ASSRLGGGNTGELF
.	TRBV2	TRBJ1-2	14	few	ASSEAPGHLNYGYT
TRBD2	TRBV7-3	TRBJ2-3	12	medium-sized	ATSLAGGADTQY
.	TRBV20-1	TRBJ2-2	14	many	SASGNREANTGELF
TRBD1	TRBV5-1	TRBJ2-7	12	.	ASSHRTGLNEQY
.	TRBV27	TRBJ2-5	12	many	ASSLGRAQETQY
.	TRBV10-2	TRBJ1-1	14	many	ASSGSVPVRNTEAF
.	TRBV19	TRBJ1-1	14	many	ASSISRTVLNTEAF
TRBD1	TRBV5-4	TRBJ2-1	16	few	ASSRGGSGTGNYNEQF
.	TRBV5-1	TRBJ1-1	12	.	ASTASLPATEAF
.	TRBV4-2	TRBJ2-1	12	many	ASSQDDRSNEQF
.	TRBV11-2	TRBJ2-5	11	many	ASSLDYSETQY
TRBD1	TRBV10-2	TRBJ1-1	16	many	ASSAGGTWGQVDTEAF
.	TRBV4-1	TRBJ2-2	12	.	ASSQGPFTGELF
.	TRBV18	TRBJ2-1	13	few	ASSLGRGPYNEQF
TRBD2	TRBV24-1	TRBJ2-1	14	few	ATSEMTSGRASEQF
.	TRBV4-2	TRBJ2-5	11	many	ASTPGGQETQY
TRBD1	TRBV12-3/TRBV12-4	TRBJ1-3	11	many	ASSSGQRNTIY
TRBD2	TRBV2	TRBJ2-1	13	few	ASSAMTSQYNEQF
.	TRBV18	TRBJ1-5	14	.	ASSRSWGTGYQPQH
TRBD1	TRBV12-3/TRBV12-4	TRBJ2-7	15	many	ASSLDLGQGGSYEQY
TRBD2	TRBV25-1	TRBJ2-3	15	few	VSGNQASGASTDTQY
.	TRBV7-9	TRBJ1-1	12	many	ASSLGQSNTEAF
.	TRBV19	TRBJ2-7	12	few	ASIRRQAPYEQY
.	TRBV18	TRBJ2-7	11	many	ASSPPGTHEQY
TRBD1	TRBV5-1	TRBJ1-6	13	many	ASSYEQGLDSPLH
.	TRBV5-6	TRBJ1-1	9	few	ASSFLTEAF
TRBD2	TRBV11-2	TRBJ2-7	13	many	ATRPSGTSGYEQY
.	TRBV5-1	TRBJ2-3	10	many	ASSPGGDTQY
.	TRBV27	TRBJ1-6	16	.	ASSLIGGRGTVDSPLH
.	TRBV18	TRBJ2-3	11	few	ASSPRDTDTQY
.	TRBV28	TRBJ2-1	11	.	ASSLGGRNEQF
TRBD2	TRBV5-1	TRBJ2-3	12	.	ASATLADTDTQY
TRBD1	TRBV28	TRBJ2-7	12	many	ASSEDRDSYEQY
TRBD2	TRBV20-1	TRBJ2-2	17	many	SALQTSGRAPASTGELF